These 30 T cell receptor beta chains originate from one sample sequenced in a study of identical twins. TCRdb independently ran MiXCR on the 5' RACE reads; one entry per CDR3 protein. The data hold about 1.7 million distinct CDR3 sequences, with less than 35% observed a single time. Sequencing was performed on cord blood. These receptors were collected from a newborn girl in good health.

This clonotype was detected only a few times. This chain connects TRBV25-1 to TRBJ2-5; 10 nucleotides agree with TRBD2. The length of the CDR3 is 16 residues. Germline CDR1 is MGHDK and CDR2 is SYGVNS. Trimming at V came to 4 bases and at J to 1 base, leaving 6 bases not matched to a gene. The CDR3 DNA is TGTGCCAGCAGTGGCCTAGCGGGAGTGACCCAAGAGACCCAGTACTTC. Its translation: CASSGLAGVTQETQYF.

Written as DNA, the CDR3 is TGTGCCAGCAGAAACGGGGTTAAGGGGATCGTCTGGGGCACTGAAGCTTTCTTT. As protein: CASRNGVKGIVWGTEAFF. This chain joins TRBV6-1 and TRBJ1-1, with D possibly TRBD1 on 5 matching bases. CDR3 size: 18 residues. V gave up 6 bases and J gave up 4 bases, with 27 bases separating them. Germline CDR1 MNHNS, CDR2 SASEGT.

This clonotype occurred a few times. The rearrangement uses TRBV24-1 and TRBJ2-5; possibly TRBD1 for D (5 bases). This CDR3 is built from 15 residues. Germline CDR1 reads KGHDR; CDR2 reads SFDVKD. Trimming took 2 bases from V and 1 from J, leaving 10 bases between them. In DNA form, the CDR3 reads TGTGCCACCAGTGATTCGCAGGGCCTCCAAGAGACCCAGTACTTC. Translated, it gives CATSDSQGLQETQYF.

There are a few counts of this clonotype. J is TRBJ2-1 and V is TRBV7-6; 9 bases agree with TRBD2. The CDR3 extends over 18 amino acids. Germline lookup yields CDR1 SGHVS and CDR2 FNYEAQ. The V segment lost 1 base and the J segment 0 bases; nucleotides outside the gene matches: 7. CDR3: CASSLEALAGSSYNEQFF. The CDR3 bases are TGTGCCAGCAGCTTAGAGGCGCTAGCGGGGAGCTCCTACAATGAGCAGTTCTTC.

This clonotype appeared a few times. The chain uses TRBV6-1 and TRBJ2-7, with D tentatively TRBD1 (5 bases). V shed 1 base and J shed 3 bases, with 13 bases lying between them. Germline CDR1 is MNHNS and CDR2 is SASEGT. This CDR3 has 15 residues. CDR3 amino acids: CASSEELDTLYEQYF. Here the CDR3 DNA reads TGTGCCAGCAGTGAAGAATTGGACACCCTCTACGAGCAGTACTTC.

Ten or more counts support this clonotype. V and J are TRBV20-1 and TRBJ2-7, with TRBD2 matching over 8 bases. This CDR3 has 13 residues. In germline, CDR1 is DFQATT, CDR2 SNEGSKA (reference sequence). Unmatched junction bases numbered 2, after V lost 3 bases and J lost 1 base. The CDR3, as DNA: TGCAGTGCTAGGACTAGCGAGTCCTACGAGCAGTACTTC. Translated: CSARTSESYEQYF.

Concerning this clonotype itself: A single base separates this from a much larger clone, so it may be a read error. The gene calls are TRBV27 and TRBJ2-5, with D possibly matching TRBD1 (7 bases). With the DNA end fitting TRBJ2-7 better, the J assignment may be wrong. The germline V gene has CDR1 MNHEY and CDR2 SMNVEV (reference sequence). The CDR3 has 16 residues. As DNA, the CDR3 is TGTGCCAGCAGTTACTACCCTCGGACAGGAGGGTGCGAGCAGTACTTC. Protein sequence: CASSYYPRTGGCEQYF.

The CDR3 loop is CASSLRTDTDYGYTF. The CDR3 nucleotides read TGCGCCAGCAGCTTGCGGACGGATACTGACTATGGCTACACCTTC. The V and J genes are TRBV5-1 and TRBJ1-2; unclear D gene. The CDR3 covers 15 residues. The V gene's germline CDR1 is SGHRS and CDR2 YFSETQ. Trimming shortened V by 1 base and J by 3 bases, and 13 bases separated the two germline ends.

The CDR3 region is CASSQDTGRAFF. DNA of the CDR3: TGTGCCAGCAGCCAAGATACAGGGCGGGCTTTCTTT. J is TRBJ1-1 and V is TRBV4-2, with TRBD1 as a possible D gene (6 bases). CDR3 length: 12 residues. V was cut by 0 bases and J by 11 bases, with 10 bases left in between. Per the germline V gene, CDR1 is LGHNA and CDR2 is YNFKEQ.

This rearrangement joins TRBV5-1 to TRBJ1-5; no clear D gene. Germline V lookup: CDR1 SGHRS, CDR2 YFSETQ. With 2 bases removed from V and 3 bases from J, the gap between germline ends came to 15 bases. The CDR3 is 16 amino acids. The CDR3 loop is CASSFWNWEDNQPQHF. CDR3 in DNA: TGCGCCAGCAGCTTCTGGAATTGGGAAGACAATCAGCCCCAGCATTTT.

The sample holds a few counts of this clonotype. The rearrangement joins TRBV6-5 to TRBJ2-1; 11 bases match TRBD2. J gave up 2 bases and V 2 bases, and 11 bases lay outside the gene matches. This CDR3 has 19 residues. From germline, CDR1 is MNHEY and CDR2 SVGAGI. The CDR3 DNA is TGTGCCAGCAGTTACACTACTAGCGGGGGCGGGCCCACCTACAATGAGCAGTTCTTC. As protein: CASSYTTSGGGPTYNEQFF.

The gene calls are TRBV4-2 and TRBJ1-6; D is ambiguous. V was cut by 0 bases and J by 4 bases, with 10 bases left in between. The CDR3 totals 16 residues. Germline V gene data show CDR1 as LGHNA and CDR2 as YNFKEQ. In nucleotides, the CDR3 is TGTGCCAGCAGCCAAGATCCAGGATGGTATAATTCACCCCTCCACTTT. This encodes CASSQDPGWYNSPLHF.

The chain couples TRBV4-1 to TRBJ2-1; TRBD2 matches 9 bases. The CDR3 consists of 17 residues. CDR1 MGHRA and CDR2 YSYEKL come from the germline V gene. Trimming took 1 base from V and 2 from J; bases not matched to a gene: 6. CDR3 sequence reads: CASSQGWIAGAYNEQFF. The CDR3 DNA reads as TGCGCCAGCAGCCAAGGGTGGATAGCGGGGGCCTACAATGAGCAGTTCTTC.

The sample holds a few counts of this clonotype. The CDR3 DNA is TGTGCCAGCAGCCCCCTCTTTATACGAGATACGCAGTATTTT. The encoded protein is CASSPLFIRDTQYF. The chain recombines TRBV7-9 with TRBJ2-3, with D uncertain. CDR1 and CDR2 (germline): SEHNR, FQNEAQ (reference sequence). V shed 5 bases and J shed 5 bases, with 14 bases lying between them. CDR3 size: 14 residues.

The V and J genes are TRBV5-1 and TRBJ2-3; 11 bases are a match to TRBD2. CDR1 is SGHRS and CDR2 is YFSETQ in the germline V gene. This CDR3 comprises 17 residues. Losses at the gene ends were 3 bases for V and 5 bases for J; bases not matched to a gene: 11. The CDR3 spells CASSYRTSGGSQDTQYF. As DNA, the CDR3 is TGCGCCAGCAGCTACCGTACTAGCGGGGGTTCACAAGATACGCAGTATTTT. Full variable domain (rest looked up from reference TRBV5-1 and TRBJ2-3): KAGVTQTPRYLIKTRGQQVTLSCSPISGHRSVSWYQQTPGQGLQFLFEYFSETQRNKGNFPGRFSGRQFSNSRSEMNVSTLELGDSALYLCASSYRTSGGSQDTQYFGPGTRLTVL.

The rearrangement links TRBV2 to TRBJ2-1; 7 bases are a match to TRBD2. CDR1 and CDR2 (germline): SNHLY, FYNNEI. The CDR3 sequence is 16 residues long. V was clipped by 7 bases and J by 0 bases; unmatched bases: 9. CDR3 residues: CASILQLAISYNEQFF. CDR3 coding DNA: TGTGCCAGCATCTTACAACTAGCGATCTCCTACAATGAGCAGTTCTTC.

This clonotype was observed many times. The chain joins TRBV11-2 to TRBJ2-5; possibly TRBD1 for D (5 bases). V was cut by 1 base and J by 3 bases, with 9 bases left in between. This CDR3 has 14 residues. Looked up from germline, CDR1 is SGHAT and CDR2 is FQNNGV. This chain's CDR3 is CASSLAPREETQYF. CDR3 nucleotide sequence: TGTGCCAGCAGCTTAGCCCCCAGGGAAGAGACCCAGTACTTC.

The sample holds one count of this clonotype. The chain recombines TRBV12-3 or TRBV12-4 with TRBJ2-6, with 8 bases identical to TRBD2. The length of the CDR3 is 18 residues. After removal of 3 bases from V and 0 bases from J, the junction contained 7 bases not matched to a gene. The CDR3 bases are TGTGCCAGCAGTTTCCCGGGGGGGCCCCACTCTGGGGCCAACGTCCTGACTTTC. Amino acids: CASSFPGGPHSGANVLTF.

This clonotype was observed a handful of times. The rearrangement joins TRBV7-9 to TRBJ1-5, with D maybe TRBD1 (5 bases). This CDR3 contains 14 residues. Germline V lookup: CDR1 SEHNR, CDR2 FQNEAQ (reference sequence). Trimming took 5 bases from V and 11 from J, leaving 19 bases between them. The CDR3 DNA reads TGTGCCAGCAGCGCCCCGGGACGGCAATCAGCCCAGCATTTT. Translation: CASSAPGRQSAQHF. Full variable domain (missing parts from reference TRBV7-9 and TRBJ1-5): DTGVSQNPRHKITKRGQNVTFRCDPISEHNRLYWYRQTLGQGPEFLTYFQNEAQLEKSRLLSDRFSAERPKGSFSTLEIQRTEQGDSAMYLCASSAPGRQSAQHFGDGTRLSIL.

The DNA of the CDR3 is TGTGCCAGCAGCTTAGATATCGGGGCGGAGCAGTTCTTC. It translates to CASSLDIGAEQFF. This chain uses TRBV11-2 with TRBJ2-1; tentatively, D is TRBD1 or TRBD2 (5 bases each). The CDR3 has 13 amino acids. CDR1 SGHAT and CDR2 FQNNGV come from the germline V gene. The V end lost 0 bases, the J end lost 10 bases, and 10 bases lay between the germline ends.

This clonotype was seen only a few times. The CDR3 DNA reads TGCAGTGCTAGAGTGGCTAGCGGGAGTAATGAGCAGTTCTTC. Protein: CSARVASGSNEQFF. The chain has TRBV20-1 and TRBJ2-1; 10 positions match TRBD2. Germline CDR1 reads DFQATT; CDR2 reads SNEGSKA (reference sequence). The CDR3 length is 14 residues. J lost 7 bases, V lost 1 base, and 4 bases had no gene match.

This clonotype was seen only a few times. The chain combines TRBV20-1 with TRBJ1-2, with TRBD1 as a possible D gene (6 bases). The CDR3 has 16 amino acids. V lost 0 bases and J lost 2, with 16 bases in between. Looked up from germline, CDR1 is DFQATT and CDR2 is SNEGSKA (reference sequence). CDR3 in DNA: TGCAGTGCTAGAGAGGGACACCGGGACAAAAACTATGGCTACACCTTC. Residues: CSAREGHRDKNYGYTF.

The sample holds one count of this clonotype. The V call is TRBV30, the J call TRBJ1-1, with D possibly TRBD1 on 5 matching bases. V was trimmed by 0 bases and J by 11 bases, leaving 16 bases between them. The CDR3 totals 13 residues. The germline V gene encodes CDR1 GTSNPN and CDR2 SVGIG (reference sequence). CDR3 sequence: CAWSVLGTGAAFF. CDR3 nucleotide sequence: TGTGCCTGGAGTGTACTTGGGACCGGGGCGGCTTTCTTT.

The chain combines TRBV20-1 with TRBJ2-4; D uncertain. CDR3 length: 15 amino acids. CDR1 is DFQATT and CDR2 is SNEGSKA in the germline V gene (reference sequence). Trimming pared 5 bases from V and 0 bases from J, leaving 14 bases between. Here the CDR3 reads CSAAPRSQAKNIQYF. The CDR3, as DNA: TGCAGTGCTGCCCCCAGGAGTCAAGCCAAAAACATTCAGTACTTC.

The chain has TRBV3-1 and TRBJ1-2; no clear D gene. CDR3 length equals 15 residues. CDR1 LGHDT and CDR2 YNNKEL come from the germline V gene (reference sequence). Deletions cut 4 bases from V and 4 bases from J, with 16 bases between. This CDR3 reads CASSPGPRGPYGYTF. Written as DNA, the CDR3 is TGTGCCAGCAGCCCGGGCCCCCGGGGTCCCTATGGCTACACCTTC.

This clonotype came up a few times. V is TRBV28 and J is TRBJ2-4; 9 bases align to TRBD2. The CDR3 is made up of 14 amino acids. After removal of 5 bases from V and 11 bases from J, the junction contained 10 bases not matched to a gene. Germline CDR1 reads MDHEN; CDR2 reads SYDVKM. As DNA, the CDR3 is TGTGCCAGCAGTGCAGAGCTAGCGGGGCCTTTTCAGTACTTC. It yields the protein CASSAELAGPFQYF.

This clonotype was observed a handful of times. The rearrangement joins TRBV20-1 to TRBJ2-3; no definite D call. The length of the CDR3 is 13 residues. Germline values: CDR1 DFQATT, CDR2 SNEGSKA (reference sequence). V dropped 7 bases and J dropped 2 bases, with 13 bases sitting between them. This chain's CDR3 is CSEHPPNTDTQYF. The CDR3 nucleotides read TGCAGTGAGCATCCCCCCAACACAGATACGCAGTATTTT.

This clonotype was picked up many times. The V call is TRBV20-1, the J call TRBJ2-7; D may match TRBD1 or TRBD2 (5 bases each). V lost 4 bases, J lost 7 bases, and 11 bases lay in between. Germline V gives CDR1 DFQATT, CDR2 SNEGSKA (reference sequence). CDR3 length: 11 residues. The CDR3 region is CSAIPWGEQYF. The CDR3 nucleotides read TGCAGTGCTATACCATGGGGGGAGCAGTACTTC.

The sample holds a few counts of this clonotype. V usage is TRBV19 and J usage is TRBJ2-2, with 12 positions matching TRBD2. V lost 2 bases to trimming and J lost 3 bases; unmatched junction nucleotides: 4. Germline values: CDR1 LNHDA, CDR2 SQIVND (reference sequence). The CDR3 loop spans 17 amino acids. The CDR3 region has the DNA TGTGCCAGTAGTATAAAGCCTAGCGGGAGGGACACCGGGGAGCTGTTTTTT. The encoded protein is CASSIKPSGRDTGELFF.

The CDR3 spells CASSPGPDNEQFF. In nucleotides, the CDR3 is TGTGCCAGCAGCCCGGGGCCCGACAATGAGCAGTTCTTC. The chain combines TRBV7-2 with TRBJ2-1; D might be TRBD1 or TRBD2, each matching 5 bases. The CDR3 has 13 residues. V was cut by 5 bases and J by 5 bases, with 10 bases left in between. Germline V gene sequence: CDR1 SGHTA, CDR2 FQGNSA.